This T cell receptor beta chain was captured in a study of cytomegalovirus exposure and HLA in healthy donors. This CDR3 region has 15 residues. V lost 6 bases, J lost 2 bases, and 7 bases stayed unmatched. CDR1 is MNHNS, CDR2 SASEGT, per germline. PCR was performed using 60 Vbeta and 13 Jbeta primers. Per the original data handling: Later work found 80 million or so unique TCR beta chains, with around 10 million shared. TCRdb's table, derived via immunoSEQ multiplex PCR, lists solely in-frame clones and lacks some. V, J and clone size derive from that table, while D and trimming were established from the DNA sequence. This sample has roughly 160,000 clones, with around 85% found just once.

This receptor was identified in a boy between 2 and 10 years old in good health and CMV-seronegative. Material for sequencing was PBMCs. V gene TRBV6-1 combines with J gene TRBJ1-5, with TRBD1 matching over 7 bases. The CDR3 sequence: CASRRQGQRNQPQHF. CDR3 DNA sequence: TGTGCCAGCAGAAGACAGGGACAACGCAATCAGCCCCAGCATTTT.